One T cell receptor beta chain is described in this entry. V shed 4 bases and J 4 bases; nucleotides not matched to a gene: 8. The CDR3 extends over 15 amino acids. The germline CDR1 and CDR2 sequences are SGHVS and FQNEAQ. This sample was taken from a study of blood T cell repertoires in COVID-19. About the study: Samples representing acute and convalescent COVID-19 were sourced from the United States, Italy and Spain. In each case, the material was cDNA or gDNA derived from T cells, B-cell-depleted T cells, or PBMCs.

Per the study methods: Reference gene primer amplification in the assay estimated nucleated cell counts. Generated by immunoSEQ multiplex PCR, the TCRdb table keeps only in-frame clones and is missing some. V, J and clone size derive from that table, while D and trimming were established from the DNA sequence. The sample carries roughly 60,000 clones, around four fifths recorded once. This chain links TRBV7-8 with TRBJ2-5, with TRBD1 identical over 8 bases. This clonotype was obtained from a man older than 75 with acute or convalescent COVID-19. Material: peripheral blood. The CDR3 spells CASSYPTGVGETQYF. The CDR3 bases are TGTGCCAGCAGCTACCCGACAGGGGTGGGAGAGACCCAGTACTTC. The full variable domain, in which reference TRBV7-8 and TRBJ2-5 provide the parts outside the CDR3, is GAGVSQSPRYKVAKRGQDVALRCDPISGHVSLFWYQQALGQGPEFLTYFQNEAQLDKSGLPSDRFFAERPEGSVSTLKIQRTQQEDSAVYLCASSYPTGVGETQYFGPGTRLLVL.